Below are 4 T cell receptor beta chains sequenced from a single sample in a study of shared clonotypes between healthy human individuals. Assay: immunoSEQ multiplex PCR; the TCRdb copy retains only in-frame clones and omits some. The table has 450,000 to 650,000 clones, roughly four fifths seen once. Specimen: PBMCs. All receptors derive from a middle-aged woman in good health. Some clones in this sample may be carry-over from other donors' samples.

The V gene is TRBV4-2, the J gene TRBJ2-7; D unclear. V was clipped by 10 bases and J by 4 bases, with 8 bases between them. Germline CDR1 is LGHNA and CDR2 is YNFKEQ. The CDR3 contains 10 residues. The CDR3: CATPFYEQYF. The CDR3 DNA follows: TGTGCCACCCCATTTTACGAGCAGTACTTC.

V usage is TRBV6-6 and J usage is TRBJ2-4; 7 positions match TRBD2. The CDR3 extends over 12 amino acids. J was trimmed by 11 bases and V by 6 bases; bases with no gene match: 7. Germline CDR1 reads MNHNY; CDR2 reads SVGAGI (reference sequence). The chain's CDR3 is CASRREGPFQYF. Written as DNA, the CDR3 is TGTGCCAGCAGGAGGGAGGGCCCATTTCAGTACTTC.

The chain links TRBV28 to TRBJ2-7; D perhaps matches TRBD2 (5 bases). From germline, CDR1 is MDHEN and CDR2 SYDVKM. Trimming stripped 2 bases from V and 5 bases from J, with 10 bases between. This CDR3 is 13 amino acids long. The CDR3 DNA follows: TGTGCCAGCAGTTTAGGGTGGCGGGACGAGCAGTACTTC. Protein product: CASSLGWRDEQYF.

The chain employs TRBV14 and TRBJ2-5; D possibly corresponds to TRBD1 (5 bases). The CDR3 has 15 residues. The germline V and J ends were trimmed by 1 base and 4 bases, with 13 bases remaining between them. Germline lookup yields CDR1 SGHDN and CDR2 FVKESK. This CDR3 is CASSQAQGGRETQYF. In DNA, the CDR3 is TGTGCCAGCAGCCAAGCGCAGGGTGGGCGAGAGACCCAGTACTTC.